Presented here are 20 T cell receptor beta chains from one specimen sequenced in a study of T cell changes during pregnancy in multiple sclerosis. Produced via immunoSEQ multiplex PCR; TCRdb's table is partial and in-frame only. The sample lists 40,000 or so clones, around 94% seen once, with less than 1.5% in the top ten. Source: peripheral blood, taken before pregnancy. These receptors were taken from a female donor with multiple sclerosis, enrolled in a pregnancy study.

The gene calls are TRBV7-9 and TRBJ2-7; tentatively, D is TRBD2 (5 bases). Germline V gene data show CDR1 as SEHNR and CDR2 as FQNEAQ (reference sequence). V gave up 2 bases and J gave up 7 bases, with 12 bases separating them. The CDR3 length is 13 residues. As DNA, the CDR3 is TGTGCCAGCAGCTTAATAGTTGAGGGAGAGCAGTACTTC. It codes for CASSLIVEGEQYF.

The CDR3 DNA follows: TGCGCCAGCAGTTCGCAAGGGGGAAGTGTGAACACTGAAGCTTTCTTT. Its protein is CASSSQGGSVNTEAFF. The V and J genes are TRBV5-1 and TRBJ1-1; TRBD1 is a possible D gene (6 bases). CDR3 length: 16 amino acids. Germline V gives CDR1 SGHRS, CDR2 YFSETQ. The V end lost 5 bases, the J end lost 0 bases, and 17 bases lay between the germline ends.

This clone was counted only a few times. V and J are TRBV7-2 and TRBJ2-2; D is perhaps TRBD2 (5 bases). Per the germline V gene, CDR1 is SGHTA and CDR2 is FQGNSA. The CDR3 runs 13 residues. Trimming removed 2 bases at V and 6 bases at J, with 7 bases between. The CDR3 region has the DNA TGTGCCAGCAGCTTATTACTAGCCGGGGAGCTGTTTTTT. It specifies CASSLLLAGELFF.

This clone came up once. The chain couples TRBV28 to TRBJ2-3, with 7 bases matching TRBD2. CDR3 size: 15 residues. Germline V gives CDR1 MDHEN, CDR2 SYDVKM. The ends lost 3 bases at V and 4 bases at J; junction bases unmatched: 7. The CDR3 coding sequence is TGTGCCAGCAGTTTGGCGGGAGAAGGCCCAGATACGCAGTATTTT. Its protein product is CASSLAGEGPDTQYF.

The chain links TRBV7-2 to TRBJ1-5; 7 positions agree with TRBD1. The CDR3 is made up of 15 amino acids. V trimming: 5 bases; J trimming: 2 bases; junction bases outside the gene matches: 6. From germline, CDR1 is SGHTA and CDR2 FQGNSA. The CDR3 region has the DNA TGTGCCAGCAGCATCACCGACAGGGGCAATCAGCCCCAGCATTTT. It yields the protein CASSITDRGNQPQHF.

This clone was detected only once. This chain links TRBV19 with TRBJ1-5, with TRBD1 identical over 8 bases. This CDR3 comprises 17 residues. V gave up 0 bases and J gave up 3 bases; unmatched junction bases: 7. Germline V gene sequence: CDR1 LNHDA, CDR2 SQIVND (reference sequence). The DNA for the CDR3 is TGTGCCAGTAGTATAGATGGGGCCAGGGGGCTCAATCAGCCCCAGCATTTT. It yields the protein CASSIDGARGLNQPQHF.

This rearrangement joins TRBV7-9 to TRBJ1-1; 7 bases are shared with TRBD1. V shed 2 bases, J shed 0 bases, and the junction held 3 bases outside the gene matches. The length of the CDR3 is 15 residues. Germline CDR1 SEHNR, CDR2 FQNEAQ (reference sequence). CDR3 sequence: CASSLLQGLNTEAFF. The CDR3 DNA sequence: TGTGCCAGCAGCTTACTACAGGGGTTGAACACTGAAGCTTTCTTT.

The chain couples TRBV28 to TRBJ2-1; possibly TRBD2 for D (5 bases). Looked up from germline, CDR1 is MDHEN and CDR2 is SYDVKM. V lost 5 bases to trimming and J lost 12 bases, with 11 bases between them. CDR3 length: 11 amino acids. The CDR3 nucleotides read TGTGCCAGCAGTAGTGTGGGGAGGCAGTTCTTC. Residues: CASSSVGRQFF.

This chain connects TRBV29-1 to TRBJ2-5; possible D gene TRBD2, 6 bases. The germline V gene has CDR1 SQVTM and CDR2 ANQGSEA. This CDR3 region has 16 residues. Trimming removed 0 bases at V and 4 bases at J, with 18 bases between. The CDR3 DNA sequence: TGCAGCGTTGAAGATGGGGAGGCAAGACTGACAGAGACCCAGTACTTC. Translating gives CSVEDGEARLTETQYF.

J is TRBJ2-3 and V is TRBV6-6; maybe TRBD2 (5 bases). The CDR3 is 14 amino acids. CDR1 MNHNY and CDR2 SVGAGI come from the germline V gene (reference sequence). Trimming removed 5 bases from V and 2 bases from J, with 11 bases in between. CDR3 DNA sequence: TGTGCCAGCAGTCAACTAGAAGACACAGATACGCAGTATTTT. Translating gives CASSQLEDTDTQYF.

This sequence joins TRBV5-1 and TRBJ2-1, with 7 bases identical to TRBD1. Losses at the gene ends were 5 bases for V and 6 bases for J; bases not matched to a gene: 11. This CDR3 contains 15 residues. Germline lookup yields CDR1 SGHRS and CDR2 YFSETQ. The CDR3 DNA follows: TGCGCCAGCAGGTCCCCCGGGACAGAAATCAATGAGCAGTTCTTC. This sequence encodes CASRSPGTEINEQFF.

V and J are TRBV19 and TRBJ2-6; possibly TRBD1 for D (6 bases). This CDR3 is built from 18 residues. Germline assignment: CDR1 LNHDA and CDR2 SQIVND (reference sequence). V lost 4 bases and J 1 base, leaving 17 bases between the germline ends. DNA for the CDR3: TGTGCCAGTAGTAGGATACAGGGTGGGGTTTCTGGGGCCAACGTCCTGACTTTC. This codes for CASSRIQGGVSGANVLTF.

The chain is built from TRBV19 and TRBJ2-2; D perhaps matches TRBD2 (6 bases). Germline V CDR1 and CDR2: LNHDA, SQIVND (reference sequence). This CDR3 has 15 residues. Trimming stripped 6 bases from V and 2 bases from J, with 13 bases between. For the CDR3, the DNA is TGTGCCAGTAGGTCGGAGGGCCTCAACACCGGGGAGCTGTTTTTT. Its translation is CASRSEGLNTGELFF.

The J gene is TRBJ1-2, the V gene TRBV6-1; maybe TRBD1 (6 bases). Germline CDR1 is MNHNS and CDR2 is SASEGT. Trimming stripped 2 bases from V and 4 bases from J, with 11 bases between. The CDR3 runs to 14 residues. CDR3 loop: CASSELGQSYGYTF. CDR3 DNA sequence: TGTGCCAGCAGTGAACTGGGACAATCCTATGGCTACACCTTC.

The chain uses TRBV11-2 and TRBJ2-1; 11 positions match TRBD2. The CDR3 sequence is 16 residues long. The germline V gene encodes CDR1 SGHAT and CDR2 FQNNGV. V shed 6 bases and J 1 base; nucleotides not matched to a gene: 5. CDR3 sequence (DNA): TGTGCCAGCAGTGGGACTAGCGGAATTTCCTACAATGAGCAGTTCTTC. Translation: CASSGTSGISYNEQFF.

The chain combines TRBV7-9 with TRBJ1-1, with a weak D call TRBD1 (6 bases). The CDR3 sequence is 13 residues long. Per germline, CDR1 SEHNR and CDR2 FQNEAQ (reference sequence). V lost 1 base, J lost 3 bases, and 6 bases lay in between. The CDR3: CASSLGGHTEAFF. Written as DNA, the CDR3 is TGTGCCAGCAGCTTAGGGGGGCACACTGAAGCTTTCTTT.

The genes are TRBV7-6 and TRBJ2-3, with D perhaps matching TRBD2 (5 bases). The CDR3 runs to 15 residues. V was trimmed by 4 bases and J by 3 bases, leaving 14 bases between them. Germline V gives CDR1 SGHVS, CDR2 FNYEAQ. CDR3 loop: CASSSSNEGTDTQYF. CDR3 DNA: TGTGCCAGCAGCTCTAGTAACGAGGGAACAGATACGCAGTATTTT.

A note on this clone: At one end, the junction sequence differs from germline, possibly due to a read error. V usage is TRBV28 and J usage is TRBJ2-3; 9 positions agree with TRBD2. Germline lookup yields CDR1 MDHEN and CDR2 SYDVKM. CDR3 size: 11 residues. CDR3 sequence reads: CASSYPGLAPF. Here the CDR3 DNA reads TGTGCCAGCAGCTACCCGGGACTAGCCCCTTTT. Drawing the rest from reference TRBV28 and TRBJ2-3, the complete variable domain is DVKVTQSSRYLVKRTGEKVFLECVQDMDHENMFWYRQDPGLGLRLIYFSYDVKMKEKGDIPEGYSVSREKKERFSLILESASTNQTSMYLCASSYPGLAPFGPGTRLTVL.

DNA of the CDR3: TGTGCCAGCAGTGGGGTGGGAGGTACCTACAATGAGCAGTTCTTC. It encodes CASSGVGGTYNEQFF. The J gene is TRBJ2-1, the V gene TRBV7-2; D possibly corresponds to TRBD2 (6 bases). This CDR3 has 15 amino acids. Per the germline V gene, CDR1 is SGHTA and CDR2 is FQGNSA. V lost 6 bases and J lost 2, with 14 bases in between.

The J gene is TRBJ2-1, the V gene TRBV30, with 9 bases that match TRBD2. The CDR3 is 15 residues long. Unmatched junction bases numbered 7, after V lost 0 bases and J lost 7 bases. Germline-derived CDR1 and CDR2 are GTSNPN and SVGIG (reference sequence). CDR3 DNA sequence: TGTGCCTGGAGTGTCGGGCTAGCGGGAATGAATGAGCAGTTCTTC. It is translated as CAWSVGLAGMNEQFF.